Listed below are T cell receptor beta chains from one sample, sequenced in a study of CD8 T cells in Susac syndrome. TCRdb re-called the immunoSEQ multiplex PCR reads with MiXCR, one entry per CDR3 protein. Here the sample spans hundreds of thousands of distinct CDR3 sequences, about 93% being singletons. Source material: CD4+ T cells from PBMCs. The receptors were sampled from a human donor with multiple sclerosis. The CDR3 runs from the conserved cysteine through the conserved F or W. A D gene is named only where the DNA matches it firmly. Only some rows state a clone size, as once, few, many or a class for expanded clones.

D | J | size | V | CDR3 | DNA
NA | TRBJ2-7 | NA | TRBV5-6 | CASSPVYRFLEQYF | TGTGCCAGCAGCCCGGTTTACCGGTTTTTGGAGCAGTACTTC
TRBD2 | TRBJ2-1 | few | TRBV30 | CAWSVLAGPYNEQFF | TGTGCCTGGAGTGTGCTAGCGGGACCTTACAATGAGCAGTTCTTC
NA | TRBJ2-5 | NA | TRBV6-9 | CASSYPGRQAQETQYF | TGTGCCAGCAGTTATCCCGGAAGACAGGCTCAAGAGACCCAGTACTTC
TRBD1 | TRBJ1-2 | NA | TRBV7-2 | CASSRAGTGSGYTF | TGTGCCAGCAGCCGAGCCGGGACAGGGAGTGGCTACACCTTC
NA | TRBJ1-1 | NA | TRBV2 | CASSEEVPGAFF | TGTGCCAGCAGTGAAGAGGTGCCAGGGGCTTTCTTT
NA | TRBJ2-7 | NA | TRBV7-3 | CASSMTGRYEQYF | TGTGCCAGCAGCATGACAGGGAGGTACGAGCAGTACTTC
NA | TRBJ1-1 | once | TRBV20-1 | CSARRFGDTEAFF | TGCAGTGCTAGGAGGTTCGGGGACACTGAAGCTTTCTTT
TRBD1 | TRBJ1-4 | NA | TRBV18 | CASSPELQGRQGNEKLFF | TGTGCCAGCTCACCAGAACTACAGGGGCGCCAGGGTAATGAAAAACTGTTTTTT
NA | TRBJ1-2 | NA | TRBV15 | CATSRDLASYGYTF | TGTGCCACCAGCAGAGATCTTGCCAGCTATGGCTACACCTTC
NA | TRBJ1-1 | NA | TRBV20-1 | CSHQLTRAEAFF | TGCAGCCACCAGCTAACGCGGGCTGAAGCTTTCTTT
TRBD1 | TRBJ2-7 | NA | TRBV19 | CASSYDRDHSYEQYF | TGTGCCAGTAGTTACGACAGGGACCATTCCTACGAGCAGTACTTC
NA | TRBJ2-6 | once | TRBV7-6 | CASRGGNGGPGSGANVLTF | TGTGCCAGCAGAGGTGGTAATGGGGGGCCGGGCTCTGGGGCCAACGTCCTGACTTTC
NA | TRBJ1-1 | NA | TRBV20-1 | CSASMMNAEAFF | TGCAGTGCTAGTATGATGAACGCTGAAGCTTTCTTT
TRBD1 | TRBJ1-2 | NA | TRBV29-1 | CSVGRQGAFYGYTF | TGCAGCGTCGGTCGACAGGGGGCTTTCTATGGCTACACCTTC
NA | TRBJ1-5 | NA | TRBV20-1 | CSARAGLQPQHF | TGCAGTGCTAGAGCTGGTTTGCAGCCCCAGCATTTT
NA | TRBJ2-5 | once | TRBV6-4 | CARDGAGGATQYF | TGTGCCAGAGACGGAGCGGGTGGGGCGACCCAGTACTTC
TRBD1 | TRBJ2-5 | NA | TRBV20-1 | CSANDRGQQETQYF | TGCAGTGCTAATGACAGGGGGCAGCAAGAGACCCAGTACTTC
NA | TRBJ2-5 | few | TRBV27 | CASSLFGTQYF | TGTGCCAGCAGTTTATTTGGGACCCAGTACTTC
NA | TRBJ1-1 | NA | TRBV19 | CASSWGQGRTEAFF | TGTGCCAGTAGTTGGGGCCAGGGTCGGACTGAAGCTTTCTTT
NA | TRBJ2-1 | NA | TRBV20-1 | CSATPGYSWDNEQFF | TGCAGTGCTACCCCCGGTTACAGCTGGGACAATGAGCAGTTCTTC
NA | TRBJ1-6 | NA | TRBV19 | CASRETRDNSPLHF | TGTGCCAGTCGAGAAACCAGGGATAATTCACCCCTCCACTTT
NA | TRBJ2-2 | NA | TRBV29-1 | CSVEEGGVPGELFF | TGCAGCGTTGAAGAGGGTGGAGTACCCGGGGAGCTGTTTTTT
NA | TRBJ1-1 | NA | TRBV29-1 | CSVEGLMNTEAFF | TGCAGCGTTGAAGGACTAATGAACACTGAAGCTTTCTTT
TRBD1 | TRBJ1-2 | NA | TRBV5-1 | CASSFTKTGLNGYTF | TGCGCCAGCAGCTTTACAAAGACAGGGTTGAATGGCTACACCTTC
TRBD1 | TRBJ1-1 | NA | TRBV5-1 | CASSATGTGSEAFF | TGCGCCAGCAGCGCAACCGGGACAGGCTCTGAAGCTTTCTTT
TRBD1 | TRBJ2-6 | NA | TRBV5-4 | CASQRGQGTSGANVLTF | TGTGCCAGCCAACGCGGACAGGGAACCTCTGGGGCCAACGTCCTGACTTTC
NA | TRBJ2-5 | NA | TRBV7-6 | CASSLAGEGPATQYF | TGTGCCAGCAGCTTAGCCGGAGAGGGGCCCGCGACCCAGTACTTC
TRBD2 | TRBJ2-7 | NA | TRBV20-1 | CSARDPTLAGGFEQYF | TGCAGTGCTAGAGATCCTACACTAGCGGGGGGGTTCGAGCAGTACTTC
NA | TRBJ1-1 | NA | TRBV27 | CASSFLATRNTEAFF | TGTGCCAGCAGTTTTCTGGCCACCAGGAACACTGAAGCTTTCTTT
NA | TRBJ2-1 | NA | TRBV5-4 | CASSLEGFGEQFF | TGTGCCAGCAGCTTAGAAGGCTTTGGTGAGCAGTTCTTC
NA | TRBJ2-3 | NA | TRBV5-1 | CASSLVGGASDTQYF | TGCGCCAGCAGCTTGGTCGGCGGAGCTTCGGATACGCAGTATTTT
NA | TRBJ1-4 | NA | TRBV20-1 | CSAWGGQGEKLFF | TGCAGTGCTTGGGGGGGCCAGGGTGAAAAACTGTTTTTT